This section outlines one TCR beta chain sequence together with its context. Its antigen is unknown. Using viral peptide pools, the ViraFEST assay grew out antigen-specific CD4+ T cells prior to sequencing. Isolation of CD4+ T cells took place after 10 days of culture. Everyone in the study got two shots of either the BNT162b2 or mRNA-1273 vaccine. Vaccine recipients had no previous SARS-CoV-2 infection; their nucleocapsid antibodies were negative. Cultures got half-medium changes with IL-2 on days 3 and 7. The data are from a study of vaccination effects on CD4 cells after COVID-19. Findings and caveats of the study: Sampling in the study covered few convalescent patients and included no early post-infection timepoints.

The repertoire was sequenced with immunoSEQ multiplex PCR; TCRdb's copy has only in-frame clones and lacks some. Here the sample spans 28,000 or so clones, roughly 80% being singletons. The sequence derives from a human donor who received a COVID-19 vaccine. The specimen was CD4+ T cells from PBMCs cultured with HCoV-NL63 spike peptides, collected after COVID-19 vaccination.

The CDR3 DNA sequence: TGTGCCAGCAGCTCTAGGGGGGGTCAGCAGTTCTTC. Its protein is CASSSRGGQQFF. The rearrangement uses TRBV7-2 and TRBJ2-1; TRBD2 is a possible D gene (7 bases). CDR1 and CDR2 from the germline V gene are SGHTA and FQGNSA. This CDR3 is built from 12 residues. The germline V and J ends were trimmed by 4 bases and 11 bases, with 12 bases remaining between them.